The 3 T cell receptor beta chains below all came from one sample that was sequenced in a study of cytomegalovirus exposure and HLA in healthy donors. PCR involved 60 Vbeta and 13 Jbeta primers. Method: immunoSEQ multiplex PCR; TCRdb's copy keeps in-frame clones and lacks some. The table lists about 110,000 clones, about 73% of them singletons, with about 8.2% in the top ten. The sequenced sample was PBMCs. The receptors come from a woman between 35 and 50 years old in good health and CMV-seropositive.

The chain couples TRBV9 to TRBJ2-1, with 9 bases matching TRBD2. V shed 0 bases, J shed 4 bases, and the junction held 2 bases outside the gene matches. The germline gives CDR1 SGDLS, CDR2 YYNGEE. This CDR3 contains 15 residues. This CDR3 reads CASSVGLAAYNEQFF. CDR3 coding DNA: TGTGCCAGCAGCGTAGGACTAGCGGCTTACAATGAGCAGTTCTTC.

The chain uses TRBV7-9 and TRBJ2-5; tentatively, D is TRBD1 (6 bases). The CDR3 is 14 amino acids. Germline values: CDR1 SEHNR, CDR2 FQNEAQ (reference sequence). V lost 4 bases and J lost 2, with 11 bases in between. The CDR3 nucleotides read TGTGCCAGCAGCTCGGACAGAGAACAAGAGACCCAGTACTTC. It specifies CASSSDREQETQYF.

This sequence joins TRBV19 and TRBJ2-7, with 7 bases identical to TRBD1. Germline-derived CDR1 and CDR2 are LNHDA and SQIVND (reference sequence). CDR3 length equals 13 residues. V lost 4 bases to trimming and J lost 5 bases; unmatched junction nucleotides: 5. This CDR3 reads CASSTDRFNEQYF. The CDR3 DNA follows: TGTGCCAGTAGTACGGACAGGTTCAACGAGCAGTACTTC.